The 29 T cell receptor beta chains below all came from one sample that was sequenced in a study of Ad26.COV2.S vaccination and SARS-CoV-2 variants. Here immunoSEQ multiplex PCR was the method, and the copy in TCRdb shows in-frame clones only, minus some. The data hold fewer than 55,000 clones, with roughly 83% observed a single time. The sample consisted of peripheral blood, taken after recovery from COVID-19. The receptors were sampled from a human donor who had recovered from COVID-19.

The chain employs TRBV5-1 and TRBJ1-2; 7 nucleotides agree with TRBD1. The CDR3 consists of 15 residues. The trim removed 4 bases at V and 6 bases at J, leaving 12 bases unmatched. The germline gives CDR1 SGHRS, CDR2 YFSETQ. CDR3 region: CASSLQGQQRDGYTF. CDR3 DNA sequence: TGCGCCAGCAGCCTGCAGGGACAGCAGAGGGATGGCTACACCTTC. The full variable domain, completed using reference TRBV5-1 and TRBJ1-2, is KAGVTQTPRYLIKTRGQQVTLSCSPISGHRSVSWYQQTPGQGLQFLFEYFSETQRNKGNFPGRFSGRQFSNSRSEMNVSTLELGDSALYLCASSLQGQQRDGYTFGSGTRLTVV.

The chain links TRBV19 to TRBJ1-1; 8 positions match TRBD1. The CDR3 sequence is 17 residues long. CDR1 LNHDA and CDR2 SQIVND come from the germline V gene (reference sequence). J was trimmed by 5 bases and V by 0 bases; bases with no gene match: 11. The DNA for the CDR3 is TGTGCCAGTAGTATAGATCGTTCTCAGGGGGCCCAAACTGAAGCTTTCTTT. Amino acids: CASSIDRSQGAQTEAFF.

The V call is TRBV5-1, the J call TRBJ2-3, with 7 bases aligning to TRBD2. The trim removed 0 bases at V and 0 bases at J, leaving 4 bases unmatched. CDR1 is SGHRS and CDR2 is YFSETQ in the germline V gene. This CDR3 has 16 amino acids. CDR3 amino acids: CASSLALATSTDTQYF. The CDR3 DNA reads TGCGCCAGCAGCTTGGCACTAGCGACTAGCACAGATACGCAGTATTTT. The full variable domain, in which reference TRBV5-1 and TRBJ2-3 provide the parts outside the CDR3, is KAGVTQTPRYLIKTRGQQVTLSCSPISGHRSVSWYQQTPGQGLQFLFEYFSETQRNKGNFPGRFSGRQFSNSRSEMNVSTLELGDSALYLCASSLALATSTDTQYFGPGTRLTVL.

The V and J genes are TRBV23-1 and TRBJ2-3; 8 bases agree with TRBD2. TRBV23-1 carries the ORF label, with uncertain function. The CDR3 is 15 residues long. The ends lost 6 bases at V and 1 base at J; junction bases unmatched: 6. The CDR3 region has the DNA TGCGCCAGCAGAGCGGGGGCCCCCCGCACAGATACGCAGTATTTT. Its translation: CASRAGAPRTDTQYF.

The V call is TRBV10-1, the J call TRBJ1-2; the match to TRBD1 covers 7 bases. The CDR3 covers 13 residues. Germline trimming cut 6 bases from V and 6 bases from J; bases unmatched to any gene: 7. The germline V gene encodes CDR1 WNHNN and CDR2 SYGVQD (reference sequence). In DNA form, the CDR3 reads TGCGCCAGCAGAAACAGGGGAGCCCATGGCTACACCTTC. This translates into CASRNRGAHGYTF.

The chain has TRBV24-1 and TRBJ2-1; 7 nucleotides line up with TRBD1. This CDR3 contains 19 residues. Trimming took 0 bases from V and 7 from J; bases not matched to a gene: 17. Germline CDR1 and CDR2: KGHDR and SFDVKD. The CDR3: CATSDLPTGTANGENEQFF. The DNA of the CDR3 is TGTGCCACCAGTGATTTGCCGACAGGGACAGCGAATGGGGAAAATGAGCAGTTCTTC.

The chain joins TRBV2 to TRBJ1-1; D call uncertain. CDR3 size: 14 residues. Trimming took 6 bases from V and 1 from J, leaving 12 bases between them. Looked up from germline, CDR1 is SNHLY and CDR2 is FYNNEI. CDR3 loop: CASREWDKNTEAFF. The CDR3 nucleotides are TGTGCCAGCAGAGAGTGGGATAAGAACACTGAAGCTTTCTTT.

The chain joins TRBV19 to TRBJ2-1; the match to TRBD2 covers 9 bases. This CDR3 spans 20 amino acids. Per the germline V gene, CDR1 is LNHDA and CDR2 is SQIVND (reference sequence). The J segment lost 2 bases and the V segment lost 3 bases, leaving 17 bases of the junction unmatched. This CDR3 reads CASSIGESGRPSRTYNEQFF. CDR3 nucleotides: TGTGCCAGTAGTATCGGGGAAAGCGGGAGGCCCAGCCGAACCTACAATGAGCAGTTCTTC.

The chain combines TRBV5-1 with TRBJ2-7, with a possible D match to TRBD2 (7 bases). Germline-derived CDR1 and CDR2 are SGHRS and YFSETQ. The CDR3 consists of 14 residues. V was pared by 6 bases and J by 3 bases, with 16 bases between. In nucleotides, the CDR3 is TGCGCCAGCAAACCGAGCGGGACACTCTACGAGCAGTACTTC. Translated, it gives CASKPSGTLYEQYF.

This chain joins TRBV5-4 and TRBJ1-2; D gene ambiguous. V was shortened by 3 bases and J by 4 bases, with 19 bases between the two germline ends. Germline CDR1 reads SGHNT; CDR2 reads YYREEE (reference sequence). The CDR3 runs 16 residues. CDR3 coding DNA: TGTGCCAGCAGCTCTGAGAGGGTTACGTACATCTATGGCTACACCTTC. It is translated as CASSSERVTYIYGYTF.

This clone has a handful of counts. This chain uses TRBV5-1 with TRBJ1-1; the D gene is possibly TRBD1 (5 bases). This CDR3 spans 15 amino acids. Trimming removed 0 bases at V and 0 bases at J, with 9 bases between. Germline V gene lookup returns CDR1 SGHRS and CDR2 YFSETQ. This chain's CDR3 is CASSLAGGVNTEAFF. In nucleotides, the CDR3 is TGCGCCAGCAGCTTGGCCGGGGGGGTGAACACTGAAGCTTTCTTT.

The chain joins TRBV5-6 to TRBJ2-1; 9 bases fit TRBD2. The V and J ends lost 2 bases and 6 bases, in that order; junction bases with no gene match: 15. The CDR3 spans 18 residues. Germline-derived CDR1 and CDR2 are SGHDT and YYEEEE. The CDR3 loop is CASSFGRRGGRDLNEQFF. CDR3 coding DNA: TGTGCCAGCAGCTTCGGTAGGCGCGGCGGGAGGGATCTCAATGAGCAGTTCTTC.

The V gene is TRBV5-1, the J gene TRBJ1-1, with D hard to call. The CDR3 loop spans 12 amino acids. V was cut by 0 bases and J by 7 bases, with 7 bases left in between. CDR1 and CDR2 from the germline V gene are SGHRS and YFSETQ. The CDR3 DNA reads as TGCGCCAGCAGCTTGGGATCGGGTGAAGCTTTCTTT. It encodes CASSLGSGEAFF.

V and J are TRBV30 and TRBJ2-3; unclear D gene. CDR3 length equals 13 residues. Trimming took off 6 bases at V and 3 bases at J, with 13 bases between the two ends. CDR1 and CDR2 from the germline V gene are GTSNPN and SVGIG (reference sequence). In DNA form, the CDR3 reads TGTGCCTGTTCCCCGGGTCCTACAGATACGCAGTATTTT. Translation: CACSPGPTDTQYF.

The V call is TRBV9, the J call TRBJ1-1; possible D gene TRBD1, 5 bases. The CDR3 has 13 residues. Germline V gives CDR1 SGDLS, CDR2 YYNGEE. V gave up 3 bases and J gave up 4 bases, with 10 bases separating them. The CDR3 is CASSGPGGTEAFF. DNA of the CDR3: TGTGCCAGCAGCGGTCCCGGGGGCACTGAAGCTTTCTTT.

The chain recombines TRBV27 with TRBJ1-1; a possible D gene is TRBD1 (5 bases). Looked up from germline, CDR1 is MNHEY and CDR2 is SMNVEV (reference sequence). The CDR3 loop spans 10 amino acids. Trimming left V 9 bases short and J 5 bases short, with 7 bases between. CDR3 sequence reads: CARQGTEAFF. The CDR3 region has the DNA TGTGCCAGGCAGGGAACTGAAGCTTTCTTT.

This chain joins TRBV6-5 and TRBJ1-1; tentative D call: TRBD1 (5 bases). The germline CDR1 and CDR2 sequences are MNHEY and SVGAGI. The CDR3 loop spans 15 amino acids. Trimming removed 0 bases at V and 1 base at J, with 9 bases between. The CDR3 coding sequence is TGTGCCAGCAGTTACTCCTGGGGGGGGAACACTGAAGCTTTCTTT. It specifies CASSYSWGGNTEAFF.

The chain's CDR3 is CASSTRGRFSGNTIYF. CDR3 sequence (DNA): TGTGCCAGTAGTACCAGGGGGCGCTTTTCTGGAAACACCATATATTTT. This chain connects TRBV19 to TRBJ1-3; 8 positions match TRBD1. The CDR3 consists of 16 residues. Germline values: CDR1 LNHDA, CDR2 SQIVND (reference sequence). J gave up 1 base and V 4 bases, and 6 bases lay outside the gene matches.

The J gene is TRBJ2-3, the V gene TRBV18; the D is unclear. Germline CDR1 is KGHSH and CDR2 is LQKENI. Trimming stripped 3 bases from V and 4 bases from J, with 20 bases between. The CDR3 is made up of 17 amino acids. CDR3 sequence (DNA): TGTGCCAGCTCACCGGCCGAGTTCGGACCTAAGGCAGATACGCAGTATTTT. The encoded protein is CASSPAEFGPKADTQYF.

This chain joins TRBV10-1 and TRBJ1-1, with 8 bases that match TRBD1. Trimming removed 10 bases from V and 1 base from J; junction bases left unmatched: 11. CDR1 and CDR2 from the germline V gene are WNHNN and SYGVQD (reference sequence). The CDR3 sequence is 15 residues long. In nucleotides, the CDR3 is TGCGCCACCCGGGGGCGACAGGGGAGGAACACTGAAGCTTTCTTT. Translated, it gives CATRGRQGRNTEAFF.

The genes are TRBV10-2 and TRBJ2-1; D perhaps matches TRBD1 (6 bases). V was shortened by 6 bases and J by 4 bases, with 13 bases between the two germline ends. Germline CDR1 WSHSY, CDR2 SAAADI. The CDR3 totals 14 residues. CDR3 amino acids: CASSTWGQYNEQFF. CDR3 sequence (DNA): TGCGCCAGCAGCACCTGGGGGCAGTACAATGAGCAGTTCTTC.

There are many counts of this clone. The rearrangement uses TRBV10-3 and TRBJ2-7, with TRBD1 as a possible D gene (6 bases). Trimming shortened V by 10 bases and J by 3 bases, and 22 bases separated the two germline ends. This CDR3 contains 15 residues. Germline CDR1 is ENHRY and CDR2 is SYGVKD. The CDR3 coding sequence is TGTGCCACTTGTCGGGCAGGGGCAAGAAACTACGAGCAGTACTTC. It specifies CATCRAGARNYEQYF.

The gene calls are TRBV2 and TRBJ1-2; 8 nucleotides align to TRBD1. The CDR3 extends over 15 amino acids. CDR1 is SNHLY and CDR2 is FYNNEI in the germline V gene. V trimming: 5 bases; J trimming: 3 bases; junction bases outside the gene matches: 8. The chain's CDR3 is CASSRGQGGDYGYTF. In DNA form, the CDR3 reads TGTGCCAGCAGTCGCGGACAGGGTGGAGACTATGGCTACACCTTC.

The rearrangement links TRBV2 to TRBJ1-1, with a tentative D call TRBD1 (6 bases). Germline CDR1 reads SNHLY; CDR2 reads FYNNEI. The CDR3 is 15 amino acids. Deletions cut 2 bases from V and 1 base from J, with 11 bases between. The CDR3 is CASSEPPRGNTEAFF. Here the CDR3 DNA reads TGTGCCAGCAGTGAACCGCCCAGGGGGAACACTGAAGCTTTCTTT.

This chain uses TRBV28 with TRBJ1-2; no clear D. V shed 8 bases and J shed 2 bases, with 15 bases lying between them. CDR3 length: 14 residues. Germline V gives CDR1 MDHEN, CDR2 SYDVKM. The CDR3 loop reads CASRFLSRNYGYTF. CDR3 DNA: TGTGCCAGCCGCTTCCTGTCCAGAAACTATGGCTACACCTTC.

The chain employs TRBV5-1 and TRBJ2-3, with a weak D call TRBD1 (6 bases). The CDR3 is made up of 16 amino acids. Germline V lookup: CDR1 SGHRS, CDR2 YFSETQ. V was pared by 0 bases and J by 5 bases, with 16 bases between. The CDR3, as DNA: TGCGCCAGCAGCTTGGATGGGACAACTGGGGGAGATACGCAGTATTTT. It is translated as CASSLDGTTGGDTQYF.

As for this clone: This sample includes further DNA sequences coding for the same CDR3. The V call is TRBV9, the J call TRBJ2-2; D not resolved. In germline, CDR1 is SGDLS, CDR2 YYNGEE. This CDR3 has 13 amino acids. The V and J ends lost 0 bases and 5 bases respectively, with 5 bases between them. The CDR3 spells CASSVVGTGELFF. CDR3 sequence (DNA): TGTGCCAGCAGCGTAGTAGGGACCGGGGAGCTGTTTTTT. Looking up the rest from reference TRBV9 and TRBJ2-2 gives the full variable domain: DSGVTQTPKHLITATGQRVTLRCSPRSGDLSVYWYQQSLDQGLQFLIQYYNGEERAKGNILERFSAQQFPDLHSELNLSSLELGDSALYFCASSVVGTGELFFGEGSRLTVL.

This chain uses TRBV30 with TRBJ1-4, with 8 bases fitting TRBD1. This CDR3 has 15 amino acids. V shed 1 base, J shed 7 bases, and the junction held 8 bases outside the gene matches. CDR1 GTSNPN and CDR2 SVGIG come from the germline V gene (reference sequence). The CDR3 sequence: CAWSADRAGGEKLFF. CDR3 nucleotides: TGTGCCTGGAGTGCGGACAGGGCAGGTGGTGAAAAACTGTTTTTT.

The J gene is TRBJ2-1, the V gene TRBV19; a possible D gene is TRBD1 (7 bases). Germline lookup yields CDR1 LNHDA and CDR2 SQIVND (reference sequence). V was cut by 7 bases and J by 2 bases, with 15 bases left in between. The length of the CDR3 is 15 residues. CDR3 sequence (DNA): TGTGCCAGTACCCTCCAGGGGGGTACCTACAATGAGCAGTTCTTC. Amino acid sequence: CASTLQGGTYNEQFF.